A single sample is the source of the 15 T cell receptor beta chains below, sequenced in a study of cytomegalovirus exposure and HLA in healthy donors. The PCR used 60 Vbeta and 13 Jbeta primers. Assay used: immunoSEQ multiplex PCR; TCRdb lists only in-frame clones, some missing. The top ten clones hold roughly 2.4% of a sample with 150,000 to 190,000 clones, around 83% of them seen once. Sequencing used PBMCs. Every receptor here comes from a woman aged 18-29 years in good health and CMV-seronegative.

The CDR3 here is CASSWGLTGAAHEQYF. The CDR3 nucleotides read TGTGCCAGCAGCTGGGGGTTGACAGGGGCGGCCCACGAGCAGTACTTC. V and J are TRBV5-6 and TRBJ2-7; 8 bases match TRBD1. With V trimmed by 3 bases and J by 5 bases, 13 bases remained unmatched. The CDR3 has 16 amino acids. CDR1 is SGHDT, CDR2 YYEEEE, per germline.

The rearrangement uses TRBV4-3 and TRBJ1-5; D unclear. V lost 0 bases and J lost 7, with 7 bases in between. The CDR3 runs to 13 residues. The germline gives CDR1 LGHNA, CDR2 YSLEER. CDR3 amino acids: CASSQDLRQPQHF. CDR3 coding DNA: TGCGCCAGCAGCCAAGATCTGCGGCAGCCCCAGCATTTT.

The V and J genes are TRBV19 and TRBJ1-5; D possibly corresponds to TRBD1 (6 bases). CDR3 length: 15 residues. CDR1 and CDR2 from the germline V gene are LNHDA and SQIVND (reference sequence). The V gene lost 4 bases and the J gene lost 1 base, with 11 bases spanning the gap. As DNA, the CDR3 is TGTGCCAGTAGTACACAACAGGGAAGCAATCAGCCCCAGCATTTT. The encoded protein is CASSTQQGSNQPQHF.

The V gene is TRBV4-1, the J gene TRBJ2-4; 8 positions agree with TRBD2. The CDR3 runs to 15 residues. Germline loops: CDR1 MGHRA, CDR2 YSYEKL. V lost 3 bases, J lost 6 bases, and 7 bases stayed unmatched. DNA of the CDR3: TGCGCCAGCAGCCAGGAAGCGGGAGCGGTAAACATTCAGTACTTC. This gives the protein CASSQEAGAVNIQYF.

This clone was seen only once. The rearrangement links TRBV5-4 to TRBJ2-3, with 7 nucleotides matching TRBD1. The CDR3 runs to 17 residues. The trim removed 4 bases at V and 1 base at J, leaving 12 bases unmatched. Germline V gene lookup returns CDR1 SGHNT and CDR2 YYREEE (reference sequence). CDR3 nucleotide sequence: TGTGCCAGCAGCCTACCACAGGGGTGGGGGCGCACAGATACGCAGTATTTT. Translating gives CASSLPQGWGRTDTQYF.

The chain couples TRBV4-3 to TRBJ2-5, with D perhaps matching TRBD2 (6 bases). The CDR3 sequence is 15 residues long. Germline V gene sequence: CDR1 LGHNA, CDR2 YSLEER. V lost 0 bases and J 1 base, leaving 9 bases between the germline ends. The DNA of the CDR3 is TGCGCCAGCAGCCAAGATTGGGACTTCCAAGAGACCCAGTACTTC. Protein: CASSQDWDFQETQYF.

The V call is TRBV5-6, the J call TRBJ2-5; 7 bases are shared with TRBD2. Germline values: CDR1 SGHDT, CDR2 YYEEEE. Germline trimming cut 3 bases from V and 3 bases from J; bases unmatched to any gene: 8. CDR3 size: 15 residues. The DNA of the CDR3 is TGTGCCAGCAGCTCAGAACCAGGGAGGGAAGAGACCCAGTACTTC. Amino acids: CASSSEPGREETQYF.

This clone appeared once. The rearrangement joins TRBV6-6 to TRBJ2-3, with D perhaps TRBD2 (5 bases). CDR3 length equals 14 residues. V lost 6 bases and J lost 2, with 12 bases in between. Germline assignment: CDR1 MNHNY and CDR2 SVGAGI (reference sequence). The CDR3 DNA reads TGTGCCAGCAGCCGGAGCGGAATCACAGATACGCAGTATTTT. Protein product: CASSRSGITDTQYF.

V is TRBV11-2 and J is TRBJ2-3, with 7 bases fitting TRBD2. The CDR3 sequence is 15 residues long. V gave up 4 bases and J gave up 0 bases; unmatched junction bases: 4. The germline V gene has CDR1 SGHAT and CDR2 FQNNGV. This CDR3 is CASSSDSGSTDTQYF. The CDR3 coding sequence is TGTGCCAGCAGCTCCGATAGCGGGAGCACAGATACGCAGTATTTT. Filled out from reference TRBV11-2 and TRBJ2-3, the complete variable domain reads EAGVAQSPRYKIIEKRQSVAFWCNPISGHATLYWYQQILGQGPKLLIQFQNNGVVDDSQLPKDRFSAERLKGVDSTLKIQPAKLEDSAVYLCASSSDSGSTDTQYFGPGTRLTVL.

A single count supports this clone. The chain has TRBV4-3 and TRBJ2-3; a weak D match, TRBD2 (6 bases). Trimming took off 0 bases at V and 4 bases at J, with 14 bases between the two ends. The germline CDR1 and CDR2 sequences are LGHNA and YSLEER. This CDR3 region has 16 residues. The chain's CDR3 is CASSQDWAGSPDTQYF. CDR3 DNA sequence: TGCGCCAGCAGCCAAGATTGGGCCGGGAGCCCAGATACGCAGTATTTT.

The CDR3 reads CASSVAAGGPLSPDTQYF. CDR3 nucleotides: TGTGCCAGCAGCGTAGCGGCGGGAGGGCCTTTATCGCCAGATACGCAGTATTTT. The V call is TRBV9, the J call TRBJ2-3; TRBD2 matches at 9 bases. Trimming cost V 0 bases and J 4 bases; bases outside gene matches: 12. The CDR3 covers 18 residues. Germline CDR1 and CDR2: SGDLS and YYNGEE.

The chain carries TRBV7-2 and TRBJ2-7; TRBD1 agrees at 10 bases. This CDR3 has 16 amino acids. Germline assignment: CDR1 SGHTA and CDR2 FQGNSA. With 4 bases clipped from V and 5 bases from J, the junction kept 11 bases outside the gene matches. The CDR3 DNA sequence: TGTGCCAGCAGCTCCCGAGGGGGGACAGGGGTCCACGAGCAGTACTTC. It codes for CASSSRGGTGVHEQYF.

This clone appeared a few times. This sequence joins TRBV7-2 and TRBJ2-5, with TRBD1 identical over 8 bases. Looked up from germline, CDR1 is SGHTA and CDR2 is FQGNSA. The CDR3 has 14 amino acids. The ends lost 5 bases at V and 3 bases at J; junction bases unmatched: 5. The CDR3 DNA reads as TGTGCCAGCAGCCCCAACAGGGGGAAAGAGACCCAGTACTTC. As protein: CASSPNRGKETQYF. The full variable domain, rest sourced from reference TRBV7-2 and TRBJ2-5, is GAGVSQSPSNKVTEKGKDVELRCDPISGHTALYWYRQSLGQGLEFLIYFQGNSAPDKSGLPSDRFSAERTGGSVSTLTIQRTQQEDSAVYLCASSPNRGKETQYFGPGTRLLVL.

The chain is built from TRBV18 and TRBJ1-2; weak D call: TRBD1 (5 bases). V shed 2 bases and J shed 5 bases, with 21 bases lying between them. The CDR3 consists of 17 residues. Germline V gene data show CDR1 as KGHSH and CDR2 as LQKENI. CDR3: CASSPNAPGGDLYGYTF. Written as DNA, the CDR3 is TGTGCCAGCTCACCAAACGCCCCGGGGGGAGACTTGTATGGCTACACCTTC.

The CDR3 sequence: CASSSGTSSQPQHF. The CDR3 region has the DNA TGTGCCAGCAGTTCCGGGACATCTAGTCAGCCCCAGCATTTT. The chain employs TRBV6-1 and TRBJ1-5; possible D gene TRBD1, 6 bases. V was clipped by 5 bases and J by 6 bases, with 14 bases between them. This CDR3 is 14 amino acids long. The germline V gene has CDR1 MNHNS and CDR2 SASEGT.